The source of this T cell receptor beta chain is a study of TIL therapy for anti-PD-1-resistant metastatic lung cancer. About the research overall: Tumors had a median PD-L1 proportion score of 5% to 6.5%. Tumors carried a median 1.5 non-synonymous mutations per megabase.

Time point noted: pre-treatment sample, taken before nivolumab and TIL therapy. Most excised metastases sampled were pleural nodules or supraclavicular lymph nodes. Stage 4 NSCLC adults joined between late 2017 and 2020. V gave up 3 bases and J gave up 7 bases, with 6 bases separating them. The CDR3 is 11 residues long. Per germline, CDR1 SNHLY and CDR2 FYNNEI. The immunoSEQ assay was v3. Sequencing depth was 1.9 million or so read pairs for survey level, roughly 4.5-6 million for deep. This table comes from immunoSEQ multiplex PCR, and its TCRdb copy is limited to in-frame clones, with some not included. The table lists 25,000 to 30,000 clones, 63% of them singletons, with about 16% in the top ten.

The sample was tumor tissue, taken at baseline. The TCR comes from a woman aged 30 to 85 with non-small cell lung cancer. The J gene is TRBJ2-5, the V gene TRBV2; no firm D call. CDR3 amino acids: CASSEVGTQYF. CDR3 DNA sequence: TGTGCCAGCAGTGAGGTCGGGACCCAGTACTTC.